One sample yielded the 20 T cell receptor beta chains listed below, sequenced in a study of cytomegalovirus exposure and HLA in healthy donors (dated by TCRdb to the late 2010s). The method behind the library was the immunoSEQ multiplex PCR assay. A mixture of 60 forward primers for TCR Vbeta segments and 13 reverse primers for TCR Jbeta segments was used in the multiplex PCR. What TCRdb holds here is the immuneACCESS table cut down to in-frame rearrangements. Part of the clones is not present; checked against another copy, under half of the missing clones reflect an unresolved V gene, and the others are unexplained. The sample includes some 110,000 clones, with around 80% observed a single time. The ten largest clones take up about 2.2% of the sample. The specimen was PBMCs. The receptors stem from a man aged 25-40 years in good health and CMV-seronegative.

This clone has only a few counts. This chain joins TRBV19 and TRBJ1-5; D is perhaps TRBD1 (6 bases). V was shortened by 5 bases and J by 6 bases, with 20 bases between the two germline ends. Germline assignment: CDR1 LNHDA and CDR2 SQIVND (reference sequence). This CDR3 comprises 16 residues. This chain's CDR3 is CASSLWSGGGGQPQHF. As DNA, the CDR3 is TGTGCCAGTAGTCTATGGAGTGGGGGCGGGGGTCAGCCCCAGCATTTT.

The rearrangement uses TRBV6-5 and TRBJ1-1, with D perhaps TRBD1 (6 bases). The CDR3 covers 15 residues. The germline V gene encodes CDR1 MNHEY and CDR2 SVGAGI. V lost 6 bases and J 0 bases, leaving 14 bases between the germline ends. For the CDR3, the DNA is TGTGCCAGCAGACCTACAGGGAATTTGAACACTGAAGCTTTCTTT. Translation: CASRPTGNLNTEAFF.

This chain uses TRBV30 with TRBJ1-2; D might be TRBD1 (6 bases). The germline V gene encodes CDR1 GTSNPN and CDR2 SVGIG (reference sequence). The V end lost 8 bases, the J end lost 2 bases, and 12 bases lay between the germline ends. CDR3 size: 12 residues. The CDR3 reads CAGSQGNYGYTF. CDR3 coding DNA: TGTGCCGGATCACAGGGAAACTATGGCTACACCTTC.

The chain uses TRBV12-5 and TRBJ2-7; D is perhaps TRBD1 (6 bases). Deletions cut 5 bases from V and 9 bases from J, with 11 bases between. CDR1 is LGHNT and CDR2 is FRNRAP in the germline V gene. The CDR3 loop spans 11 amino acids. The CDR3 protein is CASGVRDMQYF. In DNA form, the CDR3 reads TGTGCTAGTGGTGTCCGGGACATGCAGTACTTC.

The chain is built from TRBV7-9 and TRBJ1-4; no clear D gene. V lost 5 bases, J lost 8 bases, and 12 bases lay in between. This CDR3 is 13 amino acids long. Germline V gene data show CDR1 as SEHNR and CDR2 as FQNEAQ (reference sequence). This CDR3 is CASSTVEEEKLFF. The CDR3 DNA sequence: TGTGCCAGCAGCACCGTGGAGGAGGAAAAACTGTTTTTT.

This chain links TRBV4-2 with TRBJ2-4, with TRBD2 identical over 14 bases. This CDR3 region has 20 residues. Germline CDR1 is LGHNA and CDR2 is YNFKEQ. V dropped 3 bases and J dropped 0; count of bases not matched to a gene: 10. The CDR3 DNA follows: TGTGCCAGCAGCCACGAGCCGGGACTAGCGGGAGCCTCAGCCAAAAACATTCAGTACTTC. Protein sequence: CASSHEPGLAGASAKNIQYF.

This clone was seen more than once but under ten times. The gene calls are TRBV4-2 and TRBJ2-1, with TRBD2 identical over 8 bases. CDR1 is LGHNA, CDR2 YNFKEQ, per germline. The CDR3 length is 15 residues. Germline trimming cut 4 bases from V and 6 bases from J; bases unmatched to any gene: 8. CDR3 coding DNA: TGTGCCAGCAGCCTCCAGCGGGAGTGGGGCAATGAGCAGTTCTTC. This gives the protein CASSLQREWGNEQFF.

The table lists this clone with a few counts. The chain has TRBV6-4 and TRBJ2-3; 14 bases match TRBD2. The CDR3 covers 16 residues. Looked up from germline, CDR1 is MRHNA and CDR2 is SNTAGT. V gave up 0 bases and J gave up 4 bases; unmatched junction bases: 0. The CDR3 reads CASSDSTSGGADTQYF. For the CDR3, the DNA is TGTGCCAGCAGTGACTCGACTAGCGGGGGGGCAGATACGCAGTATTTT.

The V gene is TRBV19, the J gene TRBJ2-5; perhaps TRBD2 as D (5 bases). CDR1 is LNHDA and CDR2 is SQIVND in the germline V gene (reference sequence). The CDR3 extends over 16 amino acids. The V end was cut by 3 bases, the J end by 4 bases, with 18 bases between. The chain's CDR3 is CASSIFRAGKGETQYF. The CDR3 nucleotides are TGTGCCAGTAGTATTTTTCGGGCCGGGAAAGGAGAGACCCAGTACTTC. Looking up the rest from reference TRBV19 and TRBJ2-5 gives the full variable domain: DGGITQSPKYLFRKEGQNVTLSCEQNLNHDAMYWYRQDPGQGLRLIYYSQIVNDFQKGDIAEGYSVSREKKESFPLTVTSAQKNPTAFYLCASSIFRAGKGETQYFGPGTRLLVL.

This clone is a singleton in its sample. J is TRBJ2-5 and V is TRBV4-2; TRBD1 is a possible D gene (5 bases). Looked up from germline, CDR1 is LGHNA and CDR2 is YNFKEQ. V was pared by 0 bases and J by 1 base, with 6 bases between. This CDR3 spans 14 amino acids. This chain's CDR3 is CASSQDDSQETQYF. The CDR3 region has the DNA TGTGCCAGCAGCCAAGATGACAGCCAAGAGACCCAGTACTTC.

The V gene is TRBV21-1, the J gene TRBJ2-7; TRBD1 is the table's D call, not checked against the DNA. TRBV21-1 is assigned pseudogene status. The CDR3 covers 13 residues. The CDR3 protein is CASITGVSYEQYF. CDR3 bases: TGTGCCAGCATCACAGGAGTCTCCTACGAGCAGTACTTC.

This clone was recorded a few times. CDR3 residues: CASSSPYQDVNTEAFF. The CDR3 coding sequence is TGTGCCAGCAGCTCACCCTATCAGGATGTGAACACTGAAGCTTTCTTT. The V call is TRBV5-4, the J call TRBJ1-1; unclear D gene. Trimming shortened V by 3 bases and J by 0 bases, and 15 bases separated the two germline ends. This CDR3 has 16 residues. CDR1 SGHNT and CDR2 YYREEE come from the germline V gene (reference sequence).

The rearrangement joins TRBV18 to TRBJ2-7; D is possibly TRBD2 (5 bases). Germline V gene lookup returns CDR1 KGHSH and CDR2 LQKENI. The CDR3 spans 15 residues. Trimming removed 3 bases at V and 5 bases at J, with 17 bases between. For the CDR3, the DNA is TGTGCCAGCTCACCTGAATTGTCGGGGTACAACGAGCAGTACTTC. Its translation is CASSPELSGYNEQYF.

The genes are TRBV2 and TRBJ2-4; D is perhaps TRBD2 (6 bases). The CDR3 has 11 amino acids. Trimming pared 11 bases from V and 10 bases from J, leaving 15 bases between. The germline CDR1 and CDR2 sequences are SNHLY and FYNNEI. CDR3 coding DNA: TGTGCCTCCTACCGGCGGGGTATTCAGTACTTC. It yields the protein CASYRRGIQYF.

The rearrangement links TRBV9 to TRBJ2-4; 8 bases match TRBD1. The germline gives CDR1 SGDLS, CDR2 YYNGEE. The CDR3 extends over 14 amino acids. V lost 4 bases to trimming and J lost 1 base; unmatched junction nucleotides: 1. Here the CDR3 reads CASSRQGAKNIQYF. Written as DNA, the CDR3 is TGTGCCAGCAGCAGACAGGGGGCCAAAAACATTCAGTACTTC.

DNA of the CDR3: TGCAGCGTTGCCCCAACGGGACTAGCGGGAGGCCTCCACACCGGGGAGCTGTTTTTT. As protein: CSVAPTGLAGGLHTGELFF. This chain connects TRBV29-1 to TRBJ2-2, with 15 bases aligning to TRBD2. In germline, CDR1 is SQVTM, CDR2 ANQGSEA. Trimming removed 4 bases from V and 3 bases from J; junction bases left unmatched: 12. There are 19 residues in the CDR3.

The genes are TRBV6-1 and TRBJ1-1, with 10 bases lining up with TRBD1. The CDR3 extends over 15 amino acids. CDR1 MNHNS and CDR2 SASEGT come from the germline V gene. The J segment lost 5 bases and the V segment lost 1 base, leaving 4 bases of the junction unmatched. The CDR3 coding sequence is TGTGCCAGCAGTGAAGAGGGACAGGGGTCGACTGAAGCTTTCTTT. Its protein is CASSEEGQGSTEAFF.

The chain recombines TRBV5-1 with TRBJ1-4, with D perhaps matching TRBD1 (5 bases). This CDR3 comprises 14 residues. In germline, CDR1 is SGHRS, CDR2 YFSETQ. The V end lost 1 base, the J end lost 6 bases, and 10 bases lay between the germline ends. As DNA, the CDR3 is TGCGCCAGCAGCTTGTGGACGGGGGATGAAAAACTGTTTTTT. Protein sequence: CASSLWTGDEKLFF.

The rearrangement links TRBV11-2 to TRBJ2-7; no clear D gene. The V end lost 1 base, the J end lost 7 bases, and 8 bases lay between the germline ends. Germline V gives CDR1 SGHAT, CDR2 FQNNGV. The CDR3 runs 12 residues. The CDR3 protein is CASSLARIEQYF. CDR3 sequence (DNA): TGTGCCAGCAGCTTAGCCAGGATAGAGCAGTACTTC.

The V gene is TRBV15, the J gene TRBJ2-5; tentatively, D is TRBD2 (6 bases). The CDR3 is 14 amino acids. Trimming removed 0 bases from V and 5 bases from J, with 10 bases in between. Germline V gives CDR1 LNHNV, CDR2 YYDKDF (reference sequence). For the CDR3, the DNA is TGTGCCACCAGCAGAGACCTCGGAGGGGAGACCCAGTACTTC. Encoded protein: CATSRDLGGETQYF.